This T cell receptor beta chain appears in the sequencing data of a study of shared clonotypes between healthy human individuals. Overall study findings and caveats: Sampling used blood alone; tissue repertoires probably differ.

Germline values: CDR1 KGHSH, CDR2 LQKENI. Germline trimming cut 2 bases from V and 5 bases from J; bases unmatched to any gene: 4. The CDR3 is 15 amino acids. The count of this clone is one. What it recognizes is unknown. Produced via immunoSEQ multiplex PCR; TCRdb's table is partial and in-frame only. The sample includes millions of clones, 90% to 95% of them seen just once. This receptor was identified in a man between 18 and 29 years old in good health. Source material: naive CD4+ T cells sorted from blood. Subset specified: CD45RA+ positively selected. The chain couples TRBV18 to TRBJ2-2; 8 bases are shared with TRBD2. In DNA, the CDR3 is TGTGCCAGCTCACCAGTGATAGCGGGAACCGGGGAGCTGTTTTTT. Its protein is CASSPVIAGTGELFF.